This T cell receptor beta chain comes out of a study of PD-L1 blockade in urothelial cancer. Background on the study: Patients began atezolizumab, 1,200 mg intravenously every 3 weeks, in 2014. Most of the 29 patients were men who had bladder-origin urothelial cancer. Blood yielded a median of around 150,000 T cells per sample.

Described time point: peripheral blood 6 weeks after treatment start. Patients in the study were battling locally advanced or metastatic urothelial carcinoma. Assay: immunoSEQ multiplex PCR; the TCRdb copy retains only in-frame clones and omits some. The data show around 110,000 clones, under 95% seen once. Germline CDR1 SNHLY, CDR2 FYNNEI. The CDR3 runs 13 residues. The ends were cut back, 5 bases at V and 7 bases at J, with 14 bases in the middle. The chain is built from TRBV2 and TRBJ1-1; possibly TRBD1 for D (5 bases). The TCR sequence derives from a man aged 55 to 69 with urothelial cancer. Material: PBMCs, obtained around atezolizumab (anti-PD-L1) treatment. CDR3 sequence: CASSTQGHGEAFF. In DNA, the CDR3 is TGTGCCAGCAGTACCCAGGGCCACGGTGAAGCTTTCTTT. The whole variable domain, remainder taken from reference TRBV2 and TRBJ1-1, is EPEVTQTPSHQVTQMGQEVILRCVPISNHLYFYWYRQILGQKVEFLVSFYNNEISEKSEIFDDQFSVERPDGSNFTLKIRSTKLEDSAMYFCASSTQGHGEAFFGQGTRLTVV.